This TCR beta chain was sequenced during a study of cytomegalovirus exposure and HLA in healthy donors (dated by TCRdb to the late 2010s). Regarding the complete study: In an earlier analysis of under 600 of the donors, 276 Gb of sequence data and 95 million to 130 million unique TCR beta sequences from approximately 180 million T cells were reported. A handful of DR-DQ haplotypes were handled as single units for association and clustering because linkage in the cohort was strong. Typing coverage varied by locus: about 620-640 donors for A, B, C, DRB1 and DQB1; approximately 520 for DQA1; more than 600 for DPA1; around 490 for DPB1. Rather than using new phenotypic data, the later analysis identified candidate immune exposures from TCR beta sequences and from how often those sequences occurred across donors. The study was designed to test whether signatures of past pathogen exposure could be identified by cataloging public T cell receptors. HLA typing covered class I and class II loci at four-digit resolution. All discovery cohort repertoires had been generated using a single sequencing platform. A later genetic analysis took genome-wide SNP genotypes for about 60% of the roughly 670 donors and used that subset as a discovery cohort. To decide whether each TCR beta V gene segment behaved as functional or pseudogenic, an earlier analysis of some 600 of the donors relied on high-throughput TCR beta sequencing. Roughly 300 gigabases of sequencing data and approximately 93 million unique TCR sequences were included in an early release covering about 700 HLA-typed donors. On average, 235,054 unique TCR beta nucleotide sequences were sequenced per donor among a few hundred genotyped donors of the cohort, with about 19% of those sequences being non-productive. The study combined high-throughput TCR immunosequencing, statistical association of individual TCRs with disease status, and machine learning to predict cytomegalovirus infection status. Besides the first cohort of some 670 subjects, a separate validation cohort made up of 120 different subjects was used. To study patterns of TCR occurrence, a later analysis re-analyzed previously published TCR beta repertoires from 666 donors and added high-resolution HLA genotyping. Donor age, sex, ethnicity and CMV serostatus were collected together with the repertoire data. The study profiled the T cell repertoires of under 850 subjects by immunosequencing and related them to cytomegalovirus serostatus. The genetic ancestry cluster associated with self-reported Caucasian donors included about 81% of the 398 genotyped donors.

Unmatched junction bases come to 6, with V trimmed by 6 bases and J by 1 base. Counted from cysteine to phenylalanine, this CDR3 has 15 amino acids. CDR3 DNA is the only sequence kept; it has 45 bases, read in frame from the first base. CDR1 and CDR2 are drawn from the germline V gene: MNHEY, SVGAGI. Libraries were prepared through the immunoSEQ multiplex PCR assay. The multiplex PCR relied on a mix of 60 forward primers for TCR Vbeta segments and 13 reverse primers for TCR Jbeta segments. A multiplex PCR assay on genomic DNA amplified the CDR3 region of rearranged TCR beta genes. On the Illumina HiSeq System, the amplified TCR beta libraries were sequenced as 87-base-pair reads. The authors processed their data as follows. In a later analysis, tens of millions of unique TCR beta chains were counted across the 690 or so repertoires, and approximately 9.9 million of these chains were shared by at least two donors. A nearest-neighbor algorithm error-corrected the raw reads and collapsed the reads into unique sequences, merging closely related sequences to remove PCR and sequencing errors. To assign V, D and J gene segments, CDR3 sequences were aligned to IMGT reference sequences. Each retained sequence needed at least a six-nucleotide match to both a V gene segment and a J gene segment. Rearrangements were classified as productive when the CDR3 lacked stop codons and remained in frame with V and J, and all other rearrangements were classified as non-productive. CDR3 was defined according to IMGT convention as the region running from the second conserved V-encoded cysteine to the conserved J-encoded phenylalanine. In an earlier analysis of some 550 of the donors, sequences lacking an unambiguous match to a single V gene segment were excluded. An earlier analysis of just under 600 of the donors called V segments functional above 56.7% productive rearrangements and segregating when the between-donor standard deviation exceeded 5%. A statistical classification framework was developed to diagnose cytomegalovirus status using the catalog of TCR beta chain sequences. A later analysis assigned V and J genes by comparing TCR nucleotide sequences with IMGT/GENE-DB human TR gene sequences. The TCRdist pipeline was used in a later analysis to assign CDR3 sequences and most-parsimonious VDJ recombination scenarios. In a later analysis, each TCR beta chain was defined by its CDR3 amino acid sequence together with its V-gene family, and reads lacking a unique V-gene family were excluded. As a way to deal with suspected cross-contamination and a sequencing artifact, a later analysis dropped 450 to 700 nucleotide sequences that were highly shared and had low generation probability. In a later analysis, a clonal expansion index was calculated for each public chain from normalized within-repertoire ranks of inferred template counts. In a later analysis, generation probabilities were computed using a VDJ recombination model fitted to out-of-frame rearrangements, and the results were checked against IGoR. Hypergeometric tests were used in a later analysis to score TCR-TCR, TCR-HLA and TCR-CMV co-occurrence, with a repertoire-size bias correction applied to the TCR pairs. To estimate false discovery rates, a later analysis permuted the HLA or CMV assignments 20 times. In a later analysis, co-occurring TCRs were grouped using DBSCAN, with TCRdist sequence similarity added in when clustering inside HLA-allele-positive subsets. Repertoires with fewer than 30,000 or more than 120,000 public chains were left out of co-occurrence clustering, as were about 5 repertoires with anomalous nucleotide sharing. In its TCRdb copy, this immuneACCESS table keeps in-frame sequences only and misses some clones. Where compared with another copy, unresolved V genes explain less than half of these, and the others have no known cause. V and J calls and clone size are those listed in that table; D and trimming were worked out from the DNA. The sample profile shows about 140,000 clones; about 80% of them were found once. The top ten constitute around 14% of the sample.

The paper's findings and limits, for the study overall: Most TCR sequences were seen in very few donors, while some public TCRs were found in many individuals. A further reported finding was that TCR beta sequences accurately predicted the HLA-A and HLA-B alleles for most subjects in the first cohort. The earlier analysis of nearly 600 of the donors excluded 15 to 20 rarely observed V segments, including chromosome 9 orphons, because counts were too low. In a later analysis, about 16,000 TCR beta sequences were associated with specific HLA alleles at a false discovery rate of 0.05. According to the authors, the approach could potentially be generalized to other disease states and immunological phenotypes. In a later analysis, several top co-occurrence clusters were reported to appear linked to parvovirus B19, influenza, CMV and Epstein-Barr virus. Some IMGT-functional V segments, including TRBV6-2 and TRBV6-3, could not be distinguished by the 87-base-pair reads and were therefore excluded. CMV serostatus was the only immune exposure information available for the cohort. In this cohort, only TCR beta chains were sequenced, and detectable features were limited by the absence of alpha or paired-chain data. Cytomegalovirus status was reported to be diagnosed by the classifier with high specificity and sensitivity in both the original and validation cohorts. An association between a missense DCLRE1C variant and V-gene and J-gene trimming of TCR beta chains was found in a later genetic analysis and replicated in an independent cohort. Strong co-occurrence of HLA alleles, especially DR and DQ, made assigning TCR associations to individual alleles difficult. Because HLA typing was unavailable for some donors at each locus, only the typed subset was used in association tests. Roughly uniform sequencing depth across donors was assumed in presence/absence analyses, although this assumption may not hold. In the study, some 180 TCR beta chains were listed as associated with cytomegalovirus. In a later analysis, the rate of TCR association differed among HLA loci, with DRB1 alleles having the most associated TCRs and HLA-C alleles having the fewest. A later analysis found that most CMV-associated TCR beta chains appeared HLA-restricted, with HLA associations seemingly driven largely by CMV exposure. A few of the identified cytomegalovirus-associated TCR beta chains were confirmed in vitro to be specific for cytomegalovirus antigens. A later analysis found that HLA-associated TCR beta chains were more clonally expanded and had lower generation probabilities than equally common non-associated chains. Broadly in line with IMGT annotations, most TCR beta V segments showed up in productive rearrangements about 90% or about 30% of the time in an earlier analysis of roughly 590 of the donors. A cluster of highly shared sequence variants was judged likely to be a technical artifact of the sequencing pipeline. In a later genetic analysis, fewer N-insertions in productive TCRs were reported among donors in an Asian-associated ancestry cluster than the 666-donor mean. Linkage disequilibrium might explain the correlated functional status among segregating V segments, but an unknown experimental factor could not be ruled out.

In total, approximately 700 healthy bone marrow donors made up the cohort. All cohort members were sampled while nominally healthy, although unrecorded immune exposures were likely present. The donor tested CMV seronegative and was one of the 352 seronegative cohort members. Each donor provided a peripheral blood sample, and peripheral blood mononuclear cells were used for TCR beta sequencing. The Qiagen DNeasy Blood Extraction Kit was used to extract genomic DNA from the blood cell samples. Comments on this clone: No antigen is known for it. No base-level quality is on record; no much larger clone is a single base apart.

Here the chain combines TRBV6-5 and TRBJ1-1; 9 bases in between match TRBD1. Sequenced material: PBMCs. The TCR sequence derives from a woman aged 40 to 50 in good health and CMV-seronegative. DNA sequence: TGTGCCAGCAGGTTACAGGGGGCGGCGAACACTGAAGCTTTCTTT. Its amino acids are CASRLQGAANTEAFF.